The sequence of this T cell receptor (beta chain) was determined in a study of blood T cell repertoires in COVID-19. V was pared by 3 bases and J by 7 bases, with 14 bases of the junction left unmatched. The CDR3 contains 18 residues. Per the germline V gene, CDR1 is SGDLS and CDR2 is YYNGEE. Profiling relied on immunoSEQ multiplex PCR, and the TCRdb table lists in-frame clones only, not all of them. Here the sample spans about 210,000 clones, 84% being singletons. The V call is TRBV9, the J call TRBJ2-2; 11 nucleotides match TRBD2. The clonotype was recovered from a middle-aged man who had recovered from COVID-19. The sample was peripheral blood. The CDR3 sequence is CASSGGTSGRGYGGELFF. The CDR3, as DNA: TGTGCCAGCAGCGGCGGAACTAGCGGGAGAGGGTACGGCGGGGAGCTGTTTTTT.